This T cell receptor (beta chain) was sequenced for a study of blood T cell repertoires in COVID-19. Study at large: COVID-19 samples collected from the United States, Italy and Spain covered acute and convalescent phases. PBMCs, B-cell-depleted T cells, or T cells provided the cDNA or gDNA that made up the material.

Participants came from roughly 23 US areas, aged roughly 18 to 95 years. Recovery among Cohort 3 donors was established by two negative PCRs, clearance, or symptom resolution. V lost 5 bases and J lost 5, with 15 bases in between. Per the germline V gene, CDR1 is MNHNS and CDR2 is SASEGT. The CDR3 spans 14 residues. Generated by immunoSEQ multiplex PCR, the TCRdb table keeps only in-frame clones and is missing some. The sample includes more than 350,000 clones, around nine tenths of them seen just once. The TCR originated in a woman aged 45-65 years who had recovered from COVID-19. The chain joins TRBV6-1 to TRBJ2-5; D possibly corresponds to TRBD2 (5 bases). Sequencing input: PBMCs or T cells enriched from blood (not recorded which). The CDR3 sequence is CASSMTTARETQYF. CDR3 in DNA: TGTGCCAGCAGTATGACTACAGCGAGGGAGACCCAGTACTTC.